The clone carrying this T cell receptor (beta chain) has only one observation. As yet, its antigen is unknown. This sample is drawn from a study of Ad26.COV2.S vaccination and SARS-CoV-2 variants. Findings and limits, study-wide: Non-spike TCR breadth showed similarity between vaccine and placebo recipients.

The CDR3 length is 12 residues. The V end was cut by 7 bases, the J end by 5 bases, with 14 bases between. Germline loops: CDR1 SQVTM, CDR2 ANQGSEA. Using immunoSEQ multiplex PCR, the repertoire was profiled, and TCRdb retains in-frame clones only, with some absent. The sample includes more than 300,000 clones, around 84% of them seen just once. As to treatment: some 19 received Ad26.COV2.S at low or high dose, single or two shots; about 5 received placebo; per-sample allocation not given. Sample collection was performed on day 63 after the first vaccine or placebo injection. Recruitment in Boston yielded a donor of adult age, 18-55 years. Vaccination employed an Ad26 vector expressing the Wuhan-strain SARS-CoV-2 spike.

This specimen consisted of peripheral blood, obtained in a trial of Ad26.COV2.S vaccine versus placebo. This TCR came from a person aged 18-65 years who received the Ad26.COV2.S COVID-19 vaccine or a placebo. The chain uses TRBV29-1 and TRBJ2-5; weak D call: TRBD2 (6 bases). The chain's CDR3 is CSARLVAETQYF. CDR3 nucleotides: TGCAGCGCCAGACTAGTAGCCGAGACCCAGTACTTC.